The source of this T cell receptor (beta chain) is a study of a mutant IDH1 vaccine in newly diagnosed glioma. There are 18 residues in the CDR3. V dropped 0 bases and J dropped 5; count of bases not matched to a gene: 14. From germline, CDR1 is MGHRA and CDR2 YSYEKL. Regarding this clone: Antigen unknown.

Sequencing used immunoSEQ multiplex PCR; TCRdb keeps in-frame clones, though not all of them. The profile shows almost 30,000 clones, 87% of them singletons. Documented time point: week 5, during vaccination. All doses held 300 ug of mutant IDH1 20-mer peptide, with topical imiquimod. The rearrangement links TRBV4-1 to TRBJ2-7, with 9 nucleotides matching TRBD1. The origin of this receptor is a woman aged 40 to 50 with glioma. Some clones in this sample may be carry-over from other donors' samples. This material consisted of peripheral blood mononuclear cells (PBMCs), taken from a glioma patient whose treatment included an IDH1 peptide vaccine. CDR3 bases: TGCGCCAGCAGCCAAGAAAACCTTTGGCAACAGGGGGCGAACGAGCAGTACTTC. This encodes CASSQENLWQQGANEQYF.